These T cell receptor beta chains were read from a single sample in a study of CD8+ T cells in alopecia areata. Produced via immunoSEQ multiplex PCR; TCRdb's table is partial and in-frame only. Of about 160,000 clones in the sample, more than 40% were seen once. The source material was CD4+ T cells sorted from blood. The source of these receptors is a human donor with alopecia areata. Both conserved end residues are part of each CDR3. Fields, in order: V gene, D gene, clone size, J gene, CDR3 protein, CDR3 DNA. A D gene is named only where the DNA matches it firmly. The size of a clone is reported for some rows only, either as once, few or many, or as a class for expanded clones.

>TRBV19|TRBD1|.|TRBJ2-2
CASSTRDSANTGELFF
TGTGCCAGTAGTACAAGGGACAGCGCGAACACCGGGGAGCTGTTTTTT
>TRBV27|.|.|TRBJ2-1
CASTMRGGSEQFF
TGTGCCAGCACTATGAGGGGGGGGAGTGAGCAGTTCTTC
>TRBV23-1|TRBD1|few|TRBJ2-6
CASSQPIGTGNSGANVLTF
TGCGCCAGCAGTCAACCCATAGGGACAGGGAACTCTGGGGCCAACGTCCTGACTTTC
>TRBV29-1|.|.|TRBJ1-3
CSVSYGDPTSGNTIYF
TGCAGCGTCTCTTACGGGGACCCAACCTCTGGAAACACCATATATTTT
>TRBV18|TRBD1|.|TRBJ1-5
CASSPPGQGSNQPQHF
TGTGCCAGCTCACCACCTGGACAGGGTAGCAATCAGCCCCAGCATTTT
>TRBV30|.|few|TRBJ1-1
CAWQGYTEAFF
TGTGCCTGGCAGGGGTACACTGAAGCTTTCTTT
>TRBV11-2|.|few|TRBJ2-4
CASSHGGAKNIQYF
TGTGCCAGCAGCCACGGGGGTGCCAAAAACATTCAGTACTTC
>TRBV29-1|.|few|TRBJ2-2
CSVRRQYTGELFF
TGCAGCGTCCGTAGACAGTACACCGGGGAGCTGTTTTTT
>TRBV4-1|.|few|TRBJ1-1
CASSQVNEAEEAFF
TGCGCCAGCAGCCAAGTCAACGAGGCAGAGGAAGCTTTCTTT
>TRBV4-1|TRBD2|.|TRBJ2-1
CASSQVAGGPLGHEQFF
TGCGCCAGCAGCCAAGTTGCGGGAGGGCCCCTGGGGCATGAGCAGTTCTTC
>TRBV6-5|.|.|TRBJ2-3
CASGSRRMAADTQYF
TGTGCCAGCGGGAGCCGCAGGATGGCGGCAGATACGCAGTATTTT
>TRBV9|.|.|TRBJ2-2
CASSAAGRATGELFF
TGTGCCAGCAGCGCTGCAGGAAGGGCAACCGGGGAGCTGTTTTTT
>TRBV30|TRBD1|.|TRBJ2-7
CAWEGTGQYEQYF
TGTGCCTGGGAAGGGACAGGGCAATACGAGCAGTACTTC
>TRBV10-3|TRBD2|.|TRBJ2-1
CAISEREGDEQFF
TGTGCCATCAGTGAGCGGGAGGGCGATGAGCAGTTCTTC
>TRBV4-1|TRBD2|.|TRBJ2-1
CASSVTSGRQDEQFF
TGTGCCAGCAGCGTGACTAGCGGGAGACAAGATGAGCAGTTCTTC
>TRBV2|.|few|TRBJ2-1
CASGEQGYNEQFF
TGTGCCAGCGGAGAACAGGGTTACAATGAGCAGTTCTTC
>TRBV29-1|.|.|TRBJ2-1
CSVTQGGYNEQFF
TGCAGCGTTACACAGGGCGGATACAATGAGCAGTTCTTC